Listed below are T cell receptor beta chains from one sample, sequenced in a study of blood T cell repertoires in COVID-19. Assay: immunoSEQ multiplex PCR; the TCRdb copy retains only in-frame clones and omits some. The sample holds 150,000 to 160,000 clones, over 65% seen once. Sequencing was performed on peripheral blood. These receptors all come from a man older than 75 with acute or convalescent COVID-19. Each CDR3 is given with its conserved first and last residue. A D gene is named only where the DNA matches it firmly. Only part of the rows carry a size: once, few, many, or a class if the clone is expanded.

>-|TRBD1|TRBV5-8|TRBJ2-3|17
CASSLSQGGPSTDTQYF
TGTGCCAGCAGCCTTTCCCAAGGGGGCCCATCCACAGATACGCAGTATTTT
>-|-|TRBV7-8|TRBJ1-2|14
CASSLASRGYGYTF
TGTGCCAGCAGCTTAGCATCCAGGGGCTATGGCTACACCTTC
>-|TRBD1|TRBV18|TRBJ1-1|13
CASSSTRDRGAFF
TGTGCCAGCTCATCAACCCGGGACAGGGGAGCTTTCTTT
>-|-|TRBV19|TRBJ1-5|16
CASSIGTGISNQPQHF
TGTGCCAGTAGTATAGGCACAGGGATTAGCAATCAGCCCCAGCATTTT
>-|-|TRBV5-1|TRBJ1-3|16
CASSLEGQHSGNTIYF
TGCGCCAGCAGCCTGGAGGGGCAGCACTCTGGAAACACCATATATTTT
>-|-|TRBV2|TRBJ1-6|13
CASSAEGYSPLHF
TGTGCCAGCAGTGCGGAGGGATATTCACCCCTCCACTTT
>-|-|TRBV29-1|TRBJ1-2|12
CSVEAGMGGYTF
TGCAGCGTTGAGGCGGGAATGGGTGGCTACACCTTC
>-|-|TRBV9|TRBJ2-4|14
CASSASPLVNIQYF
TGTGCCAGCAGCGCAAGCCCCCTAGTGAACATTCAGTACTTC
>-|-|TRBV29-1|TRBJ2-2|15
CSVEVVWQGGGELFF
TGCAGCGTTGAAGTTGTGTGGCAGGGTGGCGGGGAGCTGTTTTTT
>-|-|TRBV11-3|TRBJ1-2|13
CASSSMGFRGYTF
TGTGCCAGCAGCTCTATGGGTTTCAGGGGCTACACCTTC
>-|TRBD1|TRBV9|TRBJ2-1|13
CASSRTGGNEQFF
TGTGCCAGCAGCAGGACAGGGGGAAATGAGCAGTTCTTC
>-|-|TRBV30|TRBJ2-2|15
CAWSRATEHTGELFF
TGTGCCTGGAGTCGGGCGACAGAGCACACCGGGGAGCTGTTTTTT
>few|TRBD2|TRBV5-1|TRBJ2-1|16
CASSLRLAGGHNEQFF
TGCGCCAGCAGCTTAAGACTAGCGGGGGGGCACAATGAGCAGTTCTTC
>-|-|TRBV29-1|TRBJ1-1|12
CSVLGDYTEAFF
TGCAGCGTCCTAGGGGATTACACTGAAGCTTTCTTT
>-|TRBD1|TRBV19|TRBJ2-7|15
CASSTRDRAPYEQYF
TGTGCCAGTAGTACTCGGGACAGGGCCCCCTACGAGCAGTACTTC
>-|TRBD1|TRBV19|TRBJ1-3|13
CASSGTGRNTIYF
TGTGCCAGTTCAGGGACAGGGCGGAACACCATATATTTT
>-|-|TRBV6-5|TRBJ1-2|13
CASVSGPNYGYTF
TGTGCCAGCGTCAGCGGACCTAACTATGGCTACACCTTC
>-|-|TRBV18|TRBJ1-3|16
CASSPPQGPSGNTIYF
TGTGCCAGCTCACCACCGCAGGGCCCCTCTGGAAACACCATATATTTT
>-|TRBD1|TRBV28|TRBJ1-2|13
CASSPGTGYGYTF
TGTGCCAGCAGTCCCGGGACAGGCTATGGCTACACCTTC
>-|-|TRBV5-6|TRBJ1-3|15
CASSPSGGSTYTIYF
TGTGCCAGCAGCCCGTCTGGGGGGTCGACATACACCATATATTTT
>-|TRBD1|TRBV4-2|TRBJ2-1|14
CASSQPGDRDEQFF
TGTGCCAGCAGCCAACCCGGGGACAGGGATGAGCAGTTCTTC
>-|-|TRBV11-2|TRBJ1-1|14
CASSLGWGSTEAFF
TGTGCCAGCAGCTTAGGGTGGGGCTCCACTGAAGCTTTCTTT
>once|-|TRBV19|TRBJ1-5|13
CASSIAGVQPQHF
TGTGCCAGTAGTATCGCGGGGGTTCAGCCCCAGCATTTT
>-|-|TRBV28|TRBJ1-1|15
CASRPSTGPGTEAFF
TGTGCCAGCAGGCCGAGCACAGGGCCCGGCACTGAAGCTTTCTTT
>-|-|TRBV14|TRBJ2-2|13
CASRVTGTLELFF
TGTGCCAGCAGGGTCACCGGCACCCTAGAACTGTTTTTT
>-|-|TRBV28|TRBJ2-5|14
CASSLTAAPETQYF
TGTGCCAGCAGTTTGACTGCCGCCCCAGAGACCCAGTACTTC
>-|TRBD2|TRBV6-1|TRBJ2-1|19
CASSEATGTSGVRKNEQFF
TGTGCCAGCAGTGAAGCGACCGGGACTAGCGGGGTGCGCAAGAATGAGCAGTTCTTC
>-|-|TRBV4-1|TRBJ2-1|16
CASSLIIQGSYNEQFF
TGCGCCAGCAGCCTCATTATCCAGGGCTCCTACAATGAGCAGTTCTTC
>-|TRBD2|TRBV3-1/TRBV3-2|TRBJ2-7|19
CASSQAPSGGVNSYYEQYF
TGTGCCAGCAGCCAAGCCCCTAGCGGGGGGGTTAACTCCTACTACGAGCAGTACTTC